This T cell receptor (beta chain) was observed in a study of shared clonotypes between healthy human individuals. Generated by immunoSEQ multiplex PCR, the TCRdb table keeps only in-frame clones and is missing some. The sample has fewer than 650,000 clones, 75% to 85% seen once. In this sample, this clone turned up many times. Sequencing input: PBMCs. The receptor was derived from a middle-aged woman in good health. Some clones in this sample may be carry-over from other donors' samples.

The CDR3 DNA follows: TGTGCCAGCAGTTGGGACAGGGGACAAGAGACCCAGTACTTC. It yields the protein CASSWDRGQETQYF. The V call is TRBV6-1, the J call TRBJ2-5; 10 nucleotides align to TRBD1. The germline V gene has CDR1 MNHNS and CDR2 SASEGT. The CDR3 is 14 residues long. V lost 5 bases and J lost 2; bases outside the gene matches: 2.